A selection of T cell receptor beta chains follows, all from one sample in a study of T cell repertoires in cytomegalovirus infection. TCRdb independently ran MiXCR on the reads; one entry per CDR3 protein. The data contain approximately 770,000 distinct CDR3 sequences, about 29% of them seen just once; the ten biggest clones take up approximately 14%. These TCRs' antigens remain unknown. This specimen consisted of cultured CD8+ T cells from PBMCs, obtained from culture after CMV antigen stimulation. Receptor source: a human donor in good health (CMV status not recorded). Some clones in this sample may be carry-over from other donors' samples. CDR3s include the opening cysteine and the closing phenylalanine or tryptophan. The order of the fields is J gene, V gene, clone size, D gene, CDR3 DNA, CDR3 protein. A D gene is named only where the DNA matches it firmly. Only part of the rows carry a size: once, few, many, or a class if the clone is expanded.

J: TRBJ2-6; V: TRBV15; size: NA; D: TRBD1; DNA: TGTGCCACCAGCCCGCTTCCGGGACAGGAGTCCTCTGGGGCCAACGTCCTGACTTTC; CDR3: CATSPLPGQESSGANVLTF
J: TRBJ2-5; V: TRBV12-3/TRBV12-4; size: many; D: NA; DNA: TGTGCCAGCAGTAACCTCGCGCAGGGAGAGACCCAGTACTTC; CDR3: CASSNLAQGETQYF
J: TRBJ1-6; V: TRBV2; size: NA; D: TRBD1; DNA: TGTGCCAGCAGCTTACCGGGACAGGGTAATTCACCCCTCCACTTT; CDR3: CASSLPGQGNSPLHF
J: TRBJ2-6; V: TRBV12-3/TRBV12-4; size: NA; D: NA; DNA: TGTGCCAGCACCAGGGTTTTCTCTGGGGCCAACGTCCTGACTTTC; CDR3: CASTRVFSGANVLTF
J: TRBJ1-5; V: TRBV27; size: few; D: NA; DNA: TGTGCCAGCAGTTGGGCCGGGCCCGGGGATGTTCAGCCCCAGCATTTT; CDR3: CASSWAGPGDVQPQHF
J: TRBJ2-5; V: TRBV11-2; size: once; D: NA; DNA: TGTGCCAGCAGCTTAGTGGTTCGGTTAGGGGTCCAAGAGACCCAGTACTTC; CDR3: CASSLVVRLGVQETQYF
J: TRBJ1-1; V: TRBV12-5; size: few; D: NA; DNA: TGTGCTAGTGGTTTGGTACAGCGACGGGGCACTGAAGCTTTCTTT; CDR3: CASGLVQRRGTEAFF
J: TRBJ1-4; V: TRBV15; size: NA; D: NA; DNA: TGTGCCACCAGCAGAGTGGGGGCCTTCGATGAGGAAAAACTGTTTTTT; CDR3: CATSRVGAFDEEKLFF
J: TRBJ2-1; V: TRBV27; size: NA; D: NA; DNA: TGTGCCAGCAGTATCCGAGACGTCCTCAATGAGCAGTTCTTC; CDR3: CASSIRDVLNEQFF
J: TRBJ1-4; V: TRBV12-3/TRBV12-4; size: few; D: NA; DNA: TGTGCCAGCAGTTCGATGGACGGGAATAATGAAAAACTGTTTTTT; CDR3: CASSSMDGNNEKLFF
J: TRBJ2-5; V: TRBV7-6; size: few; D: NA; DNA: TGTGCCAGCAGCTCTAGACGAACAGGGCAAGAGACCCAGTACTTC; CDR3: CASSSRRTGQETQYF
J: TRBJ2-5; V: TRBV9; size: NA; D: NA; DNA: TGTGCCAGCAGCGCTCAATCCGGGACACCCAGGGGAGAGACCCAGTACTTC; CDR3: CASSAQSGTPRGETQYF
J: TRBJ1-2; V: TRBV7-9; size: few; D: NA; DNA: TGTGCCAGCACCTTAGGGACATTGGGCTACACCTTC; CDR3: CASTLGTLGYTF
J: TRBJ2-5; V: TRBV7-8; size: many; D: NA; DNA: TGTGCCACCGGAAAGACCCAGTACTTC; CDR3: CATGKTQYF
J: TRBJ1-1; V: TRBV19; size: NA; D: TRBD1; DNA: TGTGCCAGTAGTAGCCCGGGACAGGGGGCGATCTCTGAAGCTTTCTTT; CDR3: CASSSPGQGAISEAFF
J: TRBJ1-1; V: TRBV11-1; size: NA; D: NA; DNA: TGTGCCAGCAGTCGCCGCAGGGGCGTCGACACTGAAGCTTTCTTT; CDR3: CASSRRRGVDTEAFF
J: TRBJ2-1; V: TRBV12-3/TRBV12-4; size: NA; D: TRBD2; DNA: TGTGCCAGCAGTTTTCTTAGCGGGGGGGACTTAACCTACAATGAGCAGTTCTTC; CDR3: CASSFLSGGDLTYNEQFF
J: TRBJ2-2; V: TRBV11-3; size: NA; D: TRBD1; DNA: TGTGCCAGCAGACCTAGACAGGGTACCGGGGAGCTGTTTTTT; CDR3: CASRPRQGTGELFF
J: TRBJ1-4; V: TRBV27; size: NA; D: NA; DNA: TGTGGCAGCAGCCCGGACGATGAAAAACTGTTTTTT; CDR3: CGSSPDDEKLFF
J: TRBJ1-1; V: TRBV23-1; size: NA; D: TRBD1; DNA: TGCGCCAGCAGTCAATCTAGATCAGAACACAGGGGTCTCATGAACACTGAAGCTTTCTTT; CDR3: CASSQSRSEHRGLMNTEAFF
J: TRBJ1-2; V: TRBV14; size: NA; D: TRBD1; DNA: TGTGCCAGCAGCCAAGAAGACCCAACAGGGGGGAACTATGGCTACACCTTC; CDR3: CASSQEDPTGGNYGYTF
J: TRBJ1-2; V: TRBV10-3; size: NA; D: NA; DNA: TGTGCCATCAGTGAGGCAGAGTGGAACTATGGCTACACCTTC; CDR3: CAISEAEWNYGYTF
J: TRBJ1-1; V: TRBV7-8; size: many; D: TRBD1; DNA: TGTGCCAGCAGCTACCGGCCGATGGACAGGGCCACTGAAGCTTTCTTT; CDR3: CASSYRPMDRATEAFF
J: TRBJ2-7; V: TRBV2; size: few; D: NA; DNA: TGTGCCAGCAGAGACAGTAATTCCTACGAGCAGTACTTC; CDR3: CASRDSNSYEQYF
J: TRBJ2-1; V: TRBV3-1; size: NA; D: TRBD2; DNA: TGTGCCAGCAGCCAAGATTCAACTAGCGGGGGGATGATTGAGCAGTTCTTC; CDR3: CASSQDSTSGGMIEQFF
J: TRBJ1-1; V: TRBV7-9; size: many; D: NA; DNA: TGTGCCAGCAGCTCGTTTAACACTGAAGCTTTCTTT; CDR3: CASSSFNTEAFF
J: TRBJ2-3; V: TRBV7-6; size: NA; D: NA; DNA: TGTGCTAGCAGCGGAGGAGGGAAAGATACGCAGTATTTT; CDR3: CASSGGGKDTQYF
J: TRBJ2-3; V: TRBV7-8; size: NA; D: NA; DNA: TGTGCCAGCAGCTTAGCGTTCTATTCAGATACGCAGTATTTT; CDR3: CASSLAFYSDTQYF
J: TRBJ1-5; V: TRBV15; size: NA; D: NA; DNA: TGTGCCACCAGCAGCGGACGGATTACCAATCAGCCCCAGCATTTT; CDR3: CATSSGRITNQPQHF
J: TRBJ2-5; V: TRBV27; size: few; D: NA; DNA: TGTGCCAGCAGCCCTTCTCCGGAGACCCAGTACTTC; CDR3: CASSPSPETQYF
J: TRBJ1-1; V: TRBV6-5; size: few; D: NA; DNA: TGTGCCAGCAGTACAGGGACCTCTGAAGCTTTCTTT; CDR3: CASSTGTSEAFF
J: TRBJ2-2; V: TRBV6-4; size: NA; D: TRBD2; DNA: TGTGCCAGCAAGGAGCGGGGACACACCGGGGAGCTGTTTTTT; CDR3: CASKERGHTGELFF
J: TRBJ1-1; V: TRBV27; size: NA; D: NA; DNA: TGTGCCAGCAGTTTATCGTGGGTTTCGGGCACTGAAGCTTTCTTT; CDR3: CASSLSWVSGTEAFF
J: TRBJ2-2; V: TRBV2; size: few; D: TRBD1; DNA: TGTGCCAGCAGTGAAGTCAGGGGGCAAAACGGGGAGCTGTTTTTT; CDR3: CASSEVRGQNGELFF